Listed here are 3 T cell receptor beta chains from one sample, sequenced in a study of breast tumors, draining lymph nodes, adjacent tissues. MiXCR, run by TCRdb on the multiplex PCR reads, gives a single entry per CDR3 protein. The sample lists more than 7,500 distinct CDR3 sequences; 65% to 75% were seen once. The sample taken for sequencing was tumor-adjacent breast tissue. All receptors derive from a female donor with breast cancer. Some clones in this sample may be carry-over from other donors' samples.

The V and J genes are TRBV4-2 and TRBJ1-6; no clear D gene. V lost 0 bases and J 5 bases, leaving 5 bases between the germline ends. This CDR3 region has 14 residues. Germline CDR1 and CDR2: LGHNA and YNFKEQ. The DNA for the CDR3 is TGTGCCAGCAGCCAAGAAGATAATAATTCACCCCTCCACTTT. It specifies CASSQEDNNSPLHF.

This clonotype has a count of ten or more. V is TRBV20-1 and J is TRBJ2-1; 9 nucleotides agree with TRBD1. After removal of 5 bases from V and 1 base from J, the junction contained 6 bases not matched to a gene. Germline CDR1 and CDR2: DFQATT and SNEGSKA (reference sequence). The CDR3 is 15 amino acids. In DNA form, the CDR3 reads TGCAGTGCTGAAACAGGGGGCTATTCCTACAATGAGCAGTTCTTC. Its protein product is CSAETGGYSYNEQFF.

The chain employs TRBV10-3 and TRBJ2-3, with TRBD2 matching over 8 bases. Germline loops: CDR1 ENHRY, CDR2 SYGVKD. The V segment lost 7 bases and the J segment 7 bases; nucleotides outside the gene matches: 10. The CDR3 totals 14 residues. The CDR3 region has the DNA TGTGCCATCATGGAGAGTGGCGGGGGGAATACGCAGTATTTT. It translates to CAIMESGGGNTQYF.